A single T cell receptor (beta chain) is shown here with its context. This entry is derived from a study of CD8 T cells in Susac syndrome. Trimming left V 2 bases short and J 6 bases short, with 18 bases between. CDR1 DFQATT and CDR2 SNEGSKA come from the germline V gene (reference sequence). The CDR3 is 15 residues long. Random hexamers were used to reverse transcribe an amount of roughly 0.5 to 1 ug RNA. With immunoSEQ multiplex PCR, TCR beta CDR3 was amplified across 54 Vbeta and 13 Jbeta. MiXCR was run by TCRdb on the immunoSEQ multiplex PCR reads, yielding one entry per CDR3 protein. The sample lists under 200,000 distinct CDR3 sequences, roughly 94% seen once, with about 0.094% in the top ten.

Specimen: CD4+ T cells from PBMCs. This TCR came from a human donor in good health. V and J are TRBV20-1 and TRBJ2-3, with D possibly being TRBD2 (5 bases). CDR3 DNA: TGCAGTGCTAGACTGCCTGGACTTAACCTGGATACGCAGTATTTT. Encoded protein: CSARLPGLNLDTQYF.